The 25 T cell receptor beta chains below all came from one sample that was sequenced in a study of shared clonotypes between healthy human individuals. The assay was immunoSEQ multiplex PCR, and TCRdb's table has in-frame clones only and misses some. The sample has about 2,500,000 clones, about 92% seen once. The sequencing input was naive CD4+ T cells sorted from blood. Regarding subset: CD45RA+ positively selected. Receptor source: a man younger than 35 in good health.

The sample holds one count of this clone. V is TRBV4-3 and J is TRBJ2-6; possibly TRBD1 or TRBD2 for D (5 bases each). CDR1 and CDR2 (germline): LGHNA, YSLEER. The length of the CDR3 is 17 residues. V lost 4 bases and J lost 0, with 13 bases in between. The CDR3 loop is CASSPGGGGSGANVLTF. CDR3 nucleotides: TGCGCCAGCAGCCCCGGCGGTGGGGGCTCTGGGGCCAACGTCCTGACTTTC.

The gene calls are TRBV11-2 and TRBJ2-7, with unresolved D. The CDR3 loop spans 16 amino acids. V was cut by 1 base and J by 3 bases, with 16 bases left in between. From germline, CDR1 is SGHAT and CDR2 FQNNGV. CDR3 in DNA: TGTGCCAGCAGCTTAGGGAGAGGTTGGGCCAGCTACGAGCAGTACTTC. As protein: CASSLGRGWASYEQYF.

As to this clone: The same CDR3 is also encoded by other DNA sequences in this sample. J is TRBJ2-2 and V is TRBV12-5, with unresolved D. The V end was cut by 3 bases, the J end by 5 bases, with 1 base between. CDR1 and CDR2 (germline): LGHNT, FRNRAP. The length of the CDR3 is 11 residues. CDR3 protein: CASGLTGELFF. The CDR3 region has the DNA TGTGCTAGTGGTTTAACCGGGGAGCTGTTTTTT.

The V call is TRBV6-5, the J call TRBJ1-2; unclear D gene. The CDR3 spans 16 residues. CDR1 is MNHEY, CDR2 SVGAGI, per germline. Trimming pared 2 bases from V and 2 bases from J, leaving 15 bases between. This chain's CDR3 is CASSYPRLAGNYGYTF. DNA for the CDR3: TGTGCCAGCAGTTACCCGAGGTTGGCGGGAAACTATGGCTACACCTTC.

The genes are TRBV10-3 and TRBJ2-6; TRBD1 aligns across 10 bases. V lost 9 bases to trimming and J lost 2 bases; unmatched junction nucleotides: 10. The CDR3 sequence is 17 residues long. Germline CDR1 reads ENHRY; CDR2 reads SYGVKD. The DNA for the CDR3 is TGTGCCATTAATTCCGGGACAGGGGAACCTGGGGCCAACGTCCTGACTTTC. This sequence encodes CAINSGTGEPGANVLTF.

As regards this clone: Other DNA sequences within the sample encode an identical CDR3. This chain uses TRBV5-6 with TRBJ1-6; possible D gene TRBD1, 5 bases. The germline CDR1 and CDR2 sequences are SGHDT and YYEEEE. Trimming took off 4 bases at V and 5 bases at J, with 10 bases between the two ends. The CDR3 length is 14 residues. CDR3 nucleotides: TGTGCCAGCAGCCCGGGACGGAATAATTCACCCCTCCACTTT. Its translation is CASSPGRNNSPLHF.

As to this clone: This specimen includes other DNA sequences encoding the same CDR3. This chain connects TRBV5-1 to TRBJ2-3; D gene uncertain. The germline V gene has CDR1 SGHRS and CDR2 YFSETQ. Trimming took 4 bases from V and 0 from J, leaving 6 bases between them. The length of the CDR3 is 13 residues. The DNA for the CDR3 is TGCGCCAGCAGCCGTTCTAGCACAGATACGCAGTATTTT. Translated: CASSRSSTDTQYF.

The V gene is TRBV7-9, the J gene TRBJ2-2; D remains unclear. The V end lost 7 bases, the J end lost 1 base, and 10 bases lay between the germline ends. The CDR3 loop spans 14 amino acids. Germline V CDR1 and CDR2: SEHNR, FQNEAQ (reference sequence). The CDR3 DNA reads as TGTGCCAGCACTCAGACACAGAACACCGGGGAGCTGTTTTTT. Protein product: CASTQTQNTGELFF.

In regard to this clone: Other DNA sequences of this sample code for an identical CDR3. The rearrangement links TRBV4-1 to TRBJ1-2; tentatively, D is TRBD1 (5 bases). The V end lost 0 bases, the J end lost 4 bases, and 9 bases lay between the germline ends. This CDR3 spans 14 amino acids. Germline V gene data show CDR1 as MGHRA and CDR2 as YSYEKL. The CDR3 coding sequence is TGCGCCAGCAGCCAAGACGAGGGGAGCTATGGCTACACCTTC. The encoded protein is CASSQDEGSYGYTF.

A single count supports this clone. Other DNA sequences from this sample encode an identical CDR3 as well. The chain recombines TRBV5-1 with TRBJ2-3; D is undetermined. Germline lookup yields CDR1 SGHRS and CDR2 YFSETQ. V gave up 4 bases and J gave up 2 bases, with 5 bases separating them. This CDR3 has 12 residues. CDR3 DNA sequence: TGCGCCAGCAGCCTGCCCACAGATACGCAGTATTTT. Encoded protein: CASSLPTDTQYF. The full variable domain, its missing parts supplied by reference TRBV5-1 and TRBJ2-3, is KAGVTQTPRYLIKTRGQQVTLSCSPISGHRSVSWYQQTPGQGLQFLFEYFSETQRNKGNFPGRFSGRQFSNSRSEMNVSTLELGDSALYLCASSLPTDTQYFGPGTRLTVL.

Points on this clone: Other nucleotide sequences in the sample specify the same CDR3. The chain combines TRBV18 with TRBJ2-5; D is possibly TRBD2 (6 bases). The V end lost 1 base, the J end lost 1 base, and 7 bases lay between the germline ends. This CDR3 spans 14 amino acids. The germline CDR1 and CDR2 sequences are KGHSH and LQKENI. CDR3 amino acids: CASSPRGAQETQYF. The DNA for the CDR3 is TGTGCCAGCTCACCACGCGGGGCCCAAGAGACCCAGTACTTC.

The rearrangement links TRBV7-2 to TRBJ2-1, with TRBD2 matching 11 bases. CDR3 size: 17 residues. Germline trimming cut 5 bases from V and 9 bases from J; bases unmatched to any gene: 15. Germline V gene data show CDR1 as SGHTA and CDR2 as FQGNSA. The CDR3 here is CASSVRPFTSGSGEQFF. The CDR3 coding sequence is TGTGCCAGCAGCGTACGCCCGTTTACTAGCGGGAGCGGTGAGCAGTTCTTC.

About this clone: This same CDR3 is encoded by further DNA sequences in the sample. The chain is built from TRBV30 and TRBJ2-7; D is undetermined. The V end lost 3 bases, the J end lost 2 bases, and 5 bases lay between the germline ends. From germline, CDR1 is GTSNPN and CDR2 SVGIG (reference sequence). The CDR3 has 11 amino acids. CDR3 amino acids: CAWSRAYEQYF. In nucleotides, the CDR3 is TGTGCCTGGAGCCGCGCCTACGAGCAGTACTTC.

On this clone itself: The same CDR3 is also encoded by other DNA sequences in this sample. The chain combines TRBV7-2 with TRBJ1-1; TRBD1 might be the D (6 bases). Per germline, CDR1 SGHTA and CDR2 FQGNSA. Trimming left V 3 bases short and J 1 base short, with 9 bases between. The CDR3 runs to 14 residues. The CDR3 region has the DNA TGTGCCAGCAGCTTGGGACAAGCGAACACTGAAGCTTTCTTT. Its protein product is CASSLGQANTEAFF.

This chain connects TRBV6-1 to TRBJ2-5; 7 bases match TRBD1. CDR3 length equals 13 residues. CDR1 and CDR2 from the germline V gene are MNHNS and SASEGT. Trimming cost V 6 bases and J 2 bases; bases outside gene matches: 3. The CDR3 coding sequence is TGTGCCAGCAGATTGACAGGGCAAGAGACCCAGTACTTC. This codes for CASRLTGQETQYF.

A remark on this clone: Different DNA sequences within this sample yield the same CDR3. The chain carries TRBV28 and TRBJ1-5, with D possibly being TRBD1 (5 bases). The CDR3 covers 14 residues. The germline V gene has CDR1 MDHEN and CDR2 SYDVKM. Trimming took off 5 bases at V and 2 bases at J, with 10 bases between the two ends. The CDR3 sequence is CASSRGGGNQPQHF. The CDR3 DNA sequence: TGTGCCAGCAGTCGTGGGGGGGGCAATCAGCCCCAGCATTTT.

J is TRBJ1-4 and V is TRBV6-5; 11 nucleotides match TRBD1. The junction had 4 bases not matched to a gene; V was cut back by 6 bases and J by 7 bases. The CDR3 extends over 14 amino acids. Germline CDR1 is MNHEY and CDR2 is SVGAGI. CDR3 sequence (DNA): TGTGCCAGCAGCCGGGGACAGGGGGGTGAAAAACTGTTTTTT. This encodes CASSRGQGGEKLFF.

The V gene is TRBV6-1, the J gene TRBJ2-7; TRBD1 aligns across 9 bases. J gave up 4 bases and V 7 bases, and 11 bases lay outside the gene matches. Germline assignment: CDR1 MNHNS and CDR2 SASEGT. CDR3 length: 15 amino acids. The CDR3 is CASIWDGQGIYEQYF. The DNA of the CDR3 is TGTGCCAGCATTTGGGACGGACAGGGGATTTACGAGCAGTACTTC.

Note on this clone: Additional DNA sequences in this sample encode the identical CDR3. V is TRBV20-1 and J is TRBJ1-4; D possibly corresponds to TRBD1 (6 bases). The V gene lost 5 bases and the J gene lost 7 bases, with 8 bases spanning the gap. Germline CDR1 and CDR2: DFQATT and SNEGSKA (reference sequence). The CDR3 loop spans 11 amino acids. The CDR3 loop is CSAPRGEKLFF. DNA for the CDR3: TGCAGTGCTCCCAGGGGTGAAAAACTGTTTTTT.

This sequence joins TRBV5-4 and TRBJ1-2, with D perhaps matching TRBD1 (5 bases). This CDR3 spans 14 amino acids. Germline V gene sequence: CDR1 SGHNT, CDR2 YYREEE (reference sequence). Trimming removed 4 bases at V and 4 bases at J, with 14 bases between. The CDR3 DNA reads TGTGCCAGCAGCCCGACGGGGGTGGTCTATGGCTACACCTTC. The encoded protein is CASSPTGVVYGYTF.

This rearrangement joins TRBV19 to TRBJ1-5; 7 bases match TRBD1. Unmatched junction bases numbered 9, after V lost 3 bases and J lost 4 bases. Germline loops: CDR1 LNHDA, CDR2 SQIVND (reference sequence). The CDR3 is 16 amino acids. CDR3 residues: CASSIAQGKGNQPQHF. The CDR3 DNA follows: TGTGCCAGTAGTATCGCACAGGGGAAGGGGAATCAGCCCCAGCATTTT.

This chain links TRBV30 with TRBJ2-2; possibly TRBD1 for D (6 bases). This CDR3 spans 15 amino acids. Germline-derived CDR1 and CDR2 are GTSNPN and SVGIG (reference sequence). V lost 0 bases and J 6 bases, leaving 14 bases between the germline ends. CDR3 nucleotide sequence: TGTGCCTGGAGTGTAGGGCTAGCAGGGGCCGGGGAGCTGTTTTTT. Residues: CAWSVGLAGAGELFF.

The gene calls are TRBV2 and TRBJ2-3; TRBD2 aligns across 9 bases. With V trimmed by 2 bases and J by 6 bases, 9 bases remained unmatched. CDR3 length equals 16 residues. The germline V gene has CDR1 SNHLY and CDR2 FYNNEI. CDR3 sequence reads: CASSESQAGGLDTQYF. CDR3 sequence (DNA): TGTGCCAGCAGTGAATCTCAGGCGGGGGGGTTGGATACGCAGTATTTT.

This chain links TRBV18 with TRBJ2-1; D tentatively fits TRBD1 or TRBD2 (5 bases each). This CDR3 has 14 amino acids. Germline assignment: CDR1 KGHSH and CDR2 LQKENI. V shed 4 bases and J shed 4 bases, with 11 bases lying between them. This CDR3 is CASSRGTEYNEQFF. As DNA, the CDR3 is TGTGCCAGCTCACGTGGGACGGAGTACAATGAGCAGTTCTTC.

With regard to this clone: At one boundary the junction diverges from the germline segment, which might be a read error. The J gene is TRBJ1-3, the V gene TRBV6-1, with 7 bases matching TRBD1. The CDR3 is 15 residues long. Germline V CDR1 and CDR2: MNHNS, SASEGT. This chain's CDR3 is CASSVGGQIGSTIYF. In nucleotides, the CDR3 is TGTGCCAGCAGTGTAGGGGGACAGATAGGAAGCACCATATATTTT.